The 30 T cell receptor beta chains below all came from one sample that was sequenced in a study of blood T cell repertoires in COVID-19. Sequenced by immunoSEQ multiplex PCR; TCRdb stores in-frame clones only, minus some. The sample has 150,000 to 200,000 clones, around 85% seen once. Sequenced input: peripheral blood. These receptors all stem from a man in his 70s with active or convalescent COVID-19.

The rearrangement links TRBV6-2 or TRBV6-3 to TRBJ2-7, with 7 nucleotides matching TRBD1. The CDR3 runs to 15 residues. The ends lost 6 bases at V and 0 bases at J; junction bases unmatched: 8. The germline CDR1 and CDR2 sequences are MNHEY and SVGEGT. As DNA, the CDR3 is TGTGCCAGCAGCAGCGACAGGGTCTTCTCCTACGAGCAGTACTTC. This encodes CASSSDRVFSYEQYF.

This clone was recorded once. This sequence joins TRBV5-1 and TRBJ2-1; tentative D call: TRBD2 (6 bases). This CDR3 comprises 15 residues. Trimming cost V 4 bases and J 2 bases, with 13 bases left between them. Germline CDR1 and CDR2: SGHRS and YFSETQ. This CDR3 reads CASSVRDLAYNEQFF. In DNA, the CDR3 is TGCGCCAGCAGCGTCCGGGACTTAGCCTACAATGAGCAGTTCTTC.

This chain links TRBV28 with TRBJ2-7; D is possibly TRBD2 (5 bases). Germline CDR1 MDHEN, CDR2 SYDVKM. Between the trimmed V and J ends, which lost 2 bases and 4 bases, there was a span of 9 bases. This CDR3 has 13 residues. The CDR3, as DNA: TGTGCCAGCAGTTTAGGCGGAGGATACGAGCAGTACTTC. This gives the protein CASSLGGGYEQYF.

This chain links TRBV10-3 with TRBJ2-7; TRBD1 matches at 10 bases. The germline V gene has CDR1 ENHRY and CDR2 SYGVKD. Trimming cost V 8 bases and J 5 bases; bases outside gene matches: 12. The CDR3 extends over 15 amino acids. CDR3 amino acids: CAIHGSGQGRNEQYF. The CDR3 DNA follows: TGTGCCATCCATGGTTCGGGACAGGGGAGGAACGAGCAGTACTTC.

This clone turned up a few times. In DNA, the CDR3 is TGCGCCAGCAGCCAAGAGGCGGGGGGGGCTTCGTACAATGAGCAGTTCTTC. This sequence encodes CASSQEAGGASYNEQFF. The chain carries TRBV4-1 and TRBJ2-1; 9 nucleotides line up with TRBD2. CDR1 MGHRA and CDR2 YSYEKL come from the germline V gene. J gave up 4 bases and V 0 bases, and 7 bases lay outside the gene matches. CDR3 length: 17 residues.

The rearrangement joins TRBV7-9 to TRBJ2-1; D gene ambiguous. CDR3 length equals 14 residues. Germline lookup yields CDR1 SEHNR and CDR2 FQNEAQ (reference sequence). Trimming took off 2 bases at V and 9 bases at J, with 14 bases between the two ends. CDR3 region: CASSLSSNVAEQFF. CDR3 nucleotide sequence: TGTGCCAGCAGCTTATCTAGTAATGTGGCTGAGCAGTTCTTC.

The chain carries TRBV18 and TRBJ1-4; D is possibly TRBD1 (5 bases). V dropped 3 bases and J dropped 3 bases, with 11 bases sitting between them. The CDR3 loop spans 15 amino acids. Looked up from germline, CDR1 is KGHSH and CDR2 is LQKENI. CDR3 in amino acids: CASSPRGTANEKLFF. The CDR3 DNA sequence: TGTGCCAGCTCACCTCGCGGGACTGCTAATGAAAAACTGTTTTTT.

The chain is built from TRBV6-5 and TRBJ1-2; D possibly corresponds to TRBD1 (6 bases). The CDR3 is made up of 14 amino acids. V was trimmed by 6 bases and J by 8 bases, leaving 19 bases between them. The V gene's germline CDR1 is MNHEY and CDR2 SVGAGI. CDR3 in amino acids: CASSLQGARWGYTF. CDR3 nucleotide sequence: TGTGCCAGCAGCCTACAGGGAGCTAGATGGGGCTACACCTTC.

The chain couples TRBV5-1 to TRBJ2-3, with D possibly matching TRBD1 (6 bases). Trimming pared 0 bases from V and 0 bases from J, leaving 8 bases between. The CDR3 runs 15 residues. Germline V gene lookup returns CDR1 SGHRS and CDR2 YFSETQ. The CDR3 DNA follows: TGCGCCAGCAGCTTGGAAGGACAGAGCACAGATACGCAGTATTTT. Protein: CASSLEGQSTDTQYF. Filled out from reference TRBV5-1 and TRBJ2-3, the complete variable domain reads KAGVTQTPRYLIKTRGQQVTLSCSPISGHRSVSWYQQTPGQGLQFLFEYFSETQRNKGNFPGRFSGRQFSNSRSEMNVSTLELGDSALYLCASSLEGQSTDTQYFGPGTRLTVL.

V usage is TRBV3-1 (or the pseudogene TRBV3-2) and J usage is TRBJ1-3, with D hard to call. The germline CDR1 and CDR2 sequences are LGHDT and YNNKEL (reference sequence). The germline V and J ends were trimmed by 4 bases and 1 base, with 11 bases remaining between them. The length of the CDR3 is 15 residues. For the CDR3, the DNA is TGTGCCAGCAGCCCGACAACTGGGTCTGGAAACACCATATATTTT. It yields the protein CASSPTTGSGNTIYF.

The rearrangement uses TRBV2 and TRBJ1-6; weak D call: TRBD1 (6 bases). There are 15 residues in the CDR3. V was clipped by 3 bases and J by 7 bases, with 13 bases between them. CDR1 is SNHLY and CDR2 is FYNNEI in the germline V gene. CDR3 bases: TGTGCCAGCAGTGAGACGAGGACAGCCAATTCACCCCTCCACTTT. Translation: CASSETRTANSPLHF.

This chain links TRBV11-2 with TRBJ2-7, with 9 nucleotides matching TRBD2. This CDR3 is 16 amino acids long. J gave up 2 bases and V 0 bases, and 5 bases lay outside the gene matches. CDR1 SGHAT and CDR2 FQNNGV come from the germline V gene. As DNA, the CDR3 is TGTGCCAGCAGCTTAGATATGGCTAGCGGGGCCTACGAGCAGTACTTC. It yields the protein CASSLDMASGAYEQYF. The variable domain in full, with the rest retrieved from reference TRBV11-2 and TRBJ2-7, is EAGVAQSPRYKIIEKRQSVAFWCNPISGHATLYWYQQILGQGPKLLIQFQNNGVVDDSQLPKDRFSAERLKGVDSTLKIQPAKLEDSAVYLCASSLDMASGAYEQYFGPGTRLTVT.

The gene calls are TRBV3-1 (or the pseudogene TRBV3-2) and TRBJ2-3; D might be TRBD1 (5 bases). The CDR3 is 19 residues long. V lost 0 bases, J lost 0 bases, and 19 bases lay in between. Germline V gene lookup returns CDR1 LGHDT and CDR2 YNNKEL (reference sequence). The DNA of the CDR3 is TGTGCCAGCAGCCAAGAAAGGGATATAGGACACCATAGCACAGATACGCAGTATTTT. Its translation: CASSQERDIGHHSTDTQYF.

The chain links TRBV5-1 to TRBJ2-5, with D possibly matching TRBD2 (6 bases). The germline gives CDR1 SGHRS, CDR2 YFSETQ. Trimming pared 4 bases from V and 2 bases from J, leaving 15 bases between. The CDR3 contains 15 residues. CDR3 protein: CASSLGVRGQETQYF. DNA for the CDR3: TGCGCCAGCAGCCTAGGGGTACGGGGGCAAGAGACCCAGTACTTC.

This clone occurred a few times. The V call is TRBV5-1, the J call TRBJ1-4; weak D call: TRBD1 (5 bases). Germline assignment: CDR1 SGHRS and CDR2 YFSETQ. The CDR3 has 19 amino acids. Trimming took off 5 bases at V and 0 bases at J, with 23 bases between the two ends. CDR3 DNA: TGCGCCAGCAGGATAAGGACAAGGCCCTGGGAGGCAACTAATGAAAAACTGTTTTTT. This translates into CASRIRTRPWEATNEKLFF.

The V gene is TRBV6-6, the J gene TRBJ1-2; maybe TRBD1 (5 bases). This CDR3 comprises 16 residues. Germline V gene sequence: CDR1 MNHNY, CDR2 SVGAGI (reference sequence). Trimming cost V 0 bases and J 7 bases, with 18 bases left between them. CDR3 sequence (DNA): TGTGCCAGCAGTTACTCGGCCTCGGCAGGGTCTAGTGGCTACACCTTC. This translates into CASSYSASAGSSGYTF.

The CDR3 is CASSLVQGFGNQPQHF. The CDR3 DNA reads TGTGCCAGCAGTCTCGTACAGGGATTCGGCAATCAGCCCCAGCATTTT. V and J are TRBV27 and TRBJ1-5; D may be TRBD1 (6 bases). The CDR3 covers 16 residues. The V end was cut by 5 bases, the J end by 2 bases, with 16 bases between. Per germline, CDR1 MNHEY and CDR2 SMNVEV (reference sequence).

The genes are TRBV6-2 or TRBV6-3 and TRBJ1-6; a possible D gene is TRBD1 (6 bases). Per the germline V gene, CDR1 is MNHEY and CDR2 is SVGEGT. CDR3 length equals 17 residues. V was clipped by 1 base and J by 9 bases, with 19 bases between them. As DNA, the CDR3 is TGTGCCAGCAGTTACTTGACAGGACCGCTCGTTGGTTCACCCCTCCACTTT. Translated, it gives CASSYLTGPLVGSPLHF.

The V gene is TRBV12-3 or TRBV12-4, the J gene TRBJ1-2; no clear D gene. The CDR3 has 13 amino acids. Trimming removed 3 bases from V and 1 base from J, with 6 bases in between. This CDR3 reads CASSFRGNYGYTF. The CDR3 nucleotides read TGTGCCAGCAGTTTCCGGGGTAACTATGGCTACACCTTC.

The chain combines TRBV19 with TRBJ2-7; D is possibly TRBD1 (5 bases). V lost 3 bases and J 3 bases, leaving 27 bases between the germline ends. The germline gives CDR1 LNHDA, CDR2 SQIVND (reference sequence). The CDR3 sequence is 19 residues long. Here the CDR3 reads CASSIPPVQGRLIHYEQYF. The DNA for the CDR3 is TGTGCCAGTAGTATCCCCCCCGTCCAGGGCCGACTCATTCACTACGAGCAGTACTTC.

The chain joins TRBV19 to TRBJ1-4; D is ambiguous. CDR1 is LNHDA, CDR2 SQIVND, per germline (reference sequence). Trimming stripped 4 bases from V and 0 bases from J, with 6 bases between. CDR3 length: 14 amino acids. The CDR3, as DNA: TGTGCCAGTAGTAGAGGAGCAACTAATGAAAAACTGTTTTTT. It codes for CASSRGATNEKLFF.

This chain links TRBV20-1 with TRBJ1-1, with 8 positions matching TRBD1. CDR1 and CDR2 from the germline V gene are DFQATT and SNEGSKA (reference sequence). The CDR3 sequence is 15 residues long. The V and J ends lost 3 bases and 3 bases, in that order; junction bases with no gene match: 9. CDR3 loop: CSASLAGGSDTEAFF. The CDR3 nucleotides read TGCAGTGCTAGTTTGGCAGGGGGCTCGGACACTGAAGCTTTCTTT.

The chain couples TRBV29-1 to TRBJ1-1, with 8 bases that match TRBD1. V lost 4 bases and J lost 6; bases outside the gene matches: 7. CDR1 and CDR2 from the germline V gene are SQVTM and ANQGSEA. The CDR3 extends over 13 amino acids. This CDR3 is CSVGPGGEAEAFF. The CDR3 nucleotides read TGCAGCGTTGGACCAGGGGGCGAGGCTGAAGCTTTCTTT.

The gene calls are TRBV30 and TRBJ2-7, with D possibly TRBD1 on 6 matching bases. Looked up from germline, CDR1 is GTSNPN and CDR2 is SVGIG (reference sequence). Trimming took off 5 bases at V and 6 bases at J, with 17 bases between the two ends. This CDR3 region has 13 residues. In DNA, the CDR3 is TGTGCCTGGGAGGGAACAGGGAAGGGCGAGCAGTACTTC. Translated: CAWEGTGKGEQYF.

The chain carries TRBV28 and TRBJ1-5; D unresolved. The germline V gene has CDR1 MDHEN and CDR2 SYDVKM. Trimming removed 4 bases from V and 1 base from J, with 11 bases in between. The CDR3 runs 15 residues. The CDR3 nucleotides are TGTGCCAGCAGTTCTCCGACCGGGAGCAATCAGCCCCAGCATTTT. It is translated as CASSSPTGSNQPQHF.

V usage is TRBV10-1 and J usage is TRBJ1-1; 8 nucleotides line up with TRBD1. The CDR3 is 15 amino acids. The J segment lost 4 bases and the V segment lost 2 bases, leaving 6 bases of the junction unmatched. Germline V gives CDR1 WNHNN, CDR2 SYGVQD (reference sequence). The CDR3 sequence: CASSESADRATEAFF. CDR3 DNA sequence: TGCGCCAGCAGTGAGAGCGCGGACAGGGCCACTGAAGCTTTCTTT.

The chain combines TRBV5-1 with TRBJ2-3; TRBD1 matches 7 bases. Trimming removed 4 bases from V and 4 bases from J; junction bases left unmatched: 9. CDR3 length: 15 residues. Germline V gene lookup returns CDR1 SGHRS and CDR2 YFSETQ. The CDR3 sequence: CASSQQGKGADTQYF. Written as DNA, the CDR3 is TGCGCCAGCAGCCAACAGGGGAAAGGAGCAGATACGCAGTATTTT.

The genes are TRBV11-2 and TRBJ2-1; TRBD2 is a possible D gene (6 bases). Germline V gene data show CDR1 as SGHAT and CDR2 as FQNNGV. The CDR3 loop spans 13 amino acids. V lost 0 bases and J lost 15, with 15 bases in between. The CDR3 bases are TGTGCCAGCAGCTTAGATGTCGGGAGTCGGGCGTTCTTC. Protein product: CASSLDVGSRAFF.

CDR3 sequence: CAISAGRGSQPQHF. CDR3 nucleotide sequence: TGTGCCATTTCTGCTGGACGAGGGAGTCAGCCCCAGCATTTT. The rearrangement uses TRBV10-3 and TRBJ1-5; no reliable D call. V lost 9 bases to trimming and J lost 6 bases, with 18 bases between them. This CDR3 is built from 14 residues. The germline gives CDR1 ENHRY, CDR2 SYGVKD.

The chain has TRBV10-3 and TRBJ1-5; perhaps TRBD1 as D (5 bases). The CDR3 is 16 amino acids. V lost 0 bases and J 6 bases, leaving 15 bases between the germline ends. The germline gives CDR1 ENHRY, CDR2 SYGVKD. In DNA form, the CDR3 reads TGTGCCATCAGTGAGTCGGTTGGAGGGGACGGTCAGCCCCAGCATTTT. Protein: CAISESVGGDGQPQHF.